This T cell receptor beta chain was captured by sequencing in a study of OX40 agonist ivuxolimab in advanced cancers. Study-wide points: More expanded clones were seen, on average, in CD8+ T cells than in CD4+.

To note about this clone: Its antigen remains unidentified.

Sequencing used immunoSEQ multiplex PCR; TCRdb keeps in-frame clones, though not all of them. Among about 27,000 clones listed, about 90% were seen once. The V end lost 0 bases, the J end lost 1 base, and 11 bases lay between the germline ends. The CDR3 is 16 residues long. CDR1 is MNHEY and CDR2 is SVGAGI in the germline V gene. The sequence was collected from an adult with an advanced solid tumor such as melanoma, head and neck, liver or kidney cancer. The input for sequencing was CD4+ or CD8+ T cells sorted from blood, taken in a trial of the OX40 agonist ivuxolimab. This rearrangement joins TRBV6-5 to TRBJ2-3; D not certain. CDR3 DNA: TGTGCCAGCAGTTACTCCGGTCTGTCGGGCACAGATACGCAGTATTTT. Encoded protein: CASSYSGLSGTDTQYF.